Given below is one T cell receptor beta chain in context. The sample comes from a study of blood T cell repertoires in COVID-19. Profiling relied on immunoSEQ multiplex PCR, and the TCRdb table lists in-frame clones only, not all of them. The sample lists approximately 300,000 clones; 85% to 90% were seen once. The sequenced sample consisted of PBMCs or T cells enriched from blood (not recorded which). The clonotype was recovered from a young man who had recovered from COVID-19.

The CDR3 sequence is CASSSTDGYTF. As DNA, the CDR3 is TGTGCCAGCAGTTCGACTGATGGCTACACCTTC. The rearrangement links TRBV6-5 to TRBJ1-2, with unresolved D. CDR1 is MNHEY and CDR2 is SVGAGI in the germline V gene. Trimming removed 4 bases from V and 6 bases from J, with 6 bases in between. This CDR3 has 11 residues.